In its sample, the clone carrying this T cell receptor (beta chain) was seen a few times. The antigen is undetermined. The data derive from a study of T cell responses to AZD1222 COVID-19 vaccine. This CDR3 is 13 amino acids long. J was trimmed by 3 bases and V by 6 bases; bases with no gene match: 4. The V gene's germline CDR1 is LNHDA and CDR2 SQIVND (reference sequence). This table comes from immunoSEQ multiplex PCR, and its TCRdb copy is limited to in-frame clones, with some not included. The sample lists roughly 70,000 clones, around 79% occurring once. Overall study findings and caveats: Seropositive at baseline were only six or seven AZD1222 recipients. Mostly white British, mostly female donors; authors suggested clonal diversity may be underestimated. Along spike, vaccine-associated CD4 TCRs were found throughout, with dominance at 160-218 and 743-854. Reports say nearly half of spike-specific TCRs go after unmutated variant regions.

The clonotype originates from an adult in good health. The material sequenced was peripheral blood, taken on day 0 of MenACWY control vaccination. The chain uses TRBV19 and TRBJ1-1, with 7 bases matching TRBD1. The CDR3 reads CASSNTGDTEAFF. In nucleotides, the CDR3 is TGTGCCAGTAGCAATACAGGGGACACTGAAGCTTTCTTT.